This is a list of T cell receptor beta chains from one sample in a study of blood T cell repertoires in COVID-19. The method was immunoSEQ multiplex PCR; TCRdb's version includes in-frame clones alone and lacks a portion of them. The table includes some 55,000 clones, around 83% detected once. The source material was peripheral blood. The source of these receptors is a woman aged 55-75 years with acute or convalescent COVID-19. Both conserved end residues are part of each CDR3. The D gene is left open where the match is weak. Part of the rows lack a size; the others show once, few, many or a class for expanded clones.

size: .; length: 15; D: .; J: TRBJ1-3; V: TRBV6-5; CDR3: CASSRHVAGGNTIYF
size: .; length: 14; D: TRBD1; J: TRBJ1-2; V: TRBV5-5; CDR3: CASSTGQGGYGYTF
size: .; length: 17; D: TRBD1; J: TRBJ1-1; V: TRBV28; CDR3: CASSLTGDSIIVTEAFF
size: .; length: 14; D: .; J: TRBJ1-6; V: TRBV7-2; CDR3: CASSFGWANSPLHF
size: .; length: 12; D: .; J: TRBJ1-2; V: TRBV5-6; CDR3: CASRLSRAGYTF
size: .; length: 15; D: .; J: TRBJ1-5; V: TRBV15; CDR3: CATSRDPGGNQPQHF
size: .; length: 15; D: .; J: TRBJ1-3; V: TRBV5-1; CDR3: CASSLDVGAGNTIYF
size: .; length: 18; D: TRBD2; J: TRBJ2-5; V: TRBV5-1; CDR3: CASSLAIWTSGVQVTQYF
size: .; length: 16; D: TRBD1; J: TRBJ1-3; V: TRBV7-8; CDR3: CASSPGTASSGNTIYF
size: .; length: 12; D: .; J: TRBJ2-7; V: TRBV21-1; CDR3: CASVKSSDEQYF
size: .; length: 13; D: .; J: TRBJ1-2; V: TRBV28; CDR3: CASSLRGHYGYTF
size: few; length: 14; D: .; J: TRBJ1-1; V: TRBV7-3; CDR3: CASSLGGLNTEAFF
size: .; length: 13; D: TRBD1; J: TRBJ1-1; V: TRBV19; CDR3: CASSWDRNTEAFF
size: .; length: 14; D: .; J: TRBJ1-5; V: TRBV4-1; CDR3: CASSQNRGNQPQHF
size: few; length: 15; D: .; J: TRBJ1-4; V: TRBV5-1; CDR3: CASSFEGRTNEKLFF
size: .; length: 14; D: .; J: TRBJ1-5; V: TRBV19; CDR3: CASSIVRGGQPQHF
size: .; length: 14; D: .; J: TRBJ1-1; V: TRBV11-2; CDR3: CASSLQRRHTEAFF
size: .; length: 13; D: .; J: TRBJ2-7; V: TRBV5-6; CDR3: CASSPTGVYEQYF
size: .; length: 15; D: .; J: TRBJ1-4; V: TRBV25-1; CDR3: CASSAIQGGYEKLFF
size: few; length: 16; D: TRBD1; J: TRBJ1-5; V: TRBV19; CDR3: CASSAKDRKENQPQHF
size: .; length: 16; D: TRBD1; J: TRBJ1-5; V: TRBV24-1; CDR3: CATSDSGQGISWAQHF
size: .; length: 14; D: .; J: TRBJ1-1; V: TRBV5-1; CDR3: CASSLALDGGEAFF
size: .; length: 14; D: TRBD2; J: TRBJ2-2; V: TRBV7-8; CDR3: CASRVAGNTGELFF
size: .; length: 12; D: TRBD1; J: TRBJ2-7; V: TRBV7-2; CDR3: CASSLDRGEQYF
size: many; length: 14; D: .; J: TRBJ1-1; V: TRBV6-5; CDR3: CASSYTGANTEAFF
size: .; length: 15; D: .; J: TRBJ2-7; V: TRBV25-1; CDR3: CASSEKRPQPDEQYF
size: .; length: 13; D: .; J: TRBJ2-5; V: TRBV7-2; CDR3: CASSLDFQKAQYF
size: .; length: 15; D: .; J: TRBJ1-6; V: TRBV5-6; CDR3: CASSLFGRVGSPLHF
size: .; length: 16; D: .; J: TRBJ1-5; V: TRBV24-1; CDR3: CATSDPLGGGNQPQHF
size: .; length: 13; D: .; J: TRBJ1-4; V: TRBV6-5; CDR3: CASSPPGQQKLFF
size: .; length: 15; D: TRBD1; J: TRBJ2-7; V: TRBV11-2; CDR3: CASSLGTGGSWGQYF
size: .; length: 17; D: TRBD1; J: TRBJ1-3; V: TRBV4-2; CDR3: CASSQVEGANAGNTIYF
size: once; length: 14; D: .; J: TRBJ2-3; V: TRBV2; CDR3: CASSVSRYTDTQYF
size: few; length: 15; D: .; J: TRBJ1-6; V: TRBV2; CDR3: CASTLKQSYNSPLHF
size: few; length: 15; D: TRBD1; J: TRBJ1-2; V: TRBV7-8; CDR3: CASSFYRQGTYGYTF
size: once; length: 12; D: TRBD1; J: TRBJ1-4; V: TRBV5-6; CDR3: CASSLTGEELFF
size: .; length: 14; D: TRBD1; J: TRBJ1-1; V: TRBV4-1; CDR3: CASSQRTGGSEAFF
size: .; length: 14; D: .; J: TRBJ2-5; V: TRBV28; CDR3: CASTSTGEGETQYF
size: .; length: 14; D: TRBD1; J: TRBJ1-6; V: TRBV13; CDR3: CASLPSDRGSPLHF
size: .; length: 15; D: TRBD1; J: TRBJ1-5; V: TRBV7-8; CDR3: CASSPRTGVGQPQHF
size: .; length: 14; D: .; J: TRBJ2-1; V: TRBV4-2; CDR3: CASSQGWQAGQQFF
size: .; length: 16; D: TRBD1; J: TRBJ2-7; V: TRBV10-1; CDR3: CASSLPGTGDPYEQYF